One sample yielded the 17 T cell receptor beta chains listed below, sequenced in a study of technical replicates of blood from a few donors. Profiled with immunoSEQ multiplex PCR; TCRdb holds only in-frame clones, not every one. The sample shows around 76,000 clones, roughly 97% of them seen only once. The sequenced material came from T cells isolated from PBMCs. The receptor set was obtained from a human donor in good health.

The chain carries TRBV9 and TRBJ1-3; maybe TRBD1 (5 bases). The V and J ends lost 3 bases and 0 bases respectively, with 13 bases between them. This CDR3 contains 16 residues. Germline V CDR1 and CDR2: SGDLS, YYNGEE. The CDR3 DNA sequence: TGTGCCAGCAGCGCGTCCCGGGGGGACTCTGGAAACACCATATATTTT. Protein: CASSASRGDSGNTIYF.

This clone came up once. This chain uses TRBV10-2 with TRBJ1-2; D not certain. V was trimmed by 0 bases and J by 10 bases, leaving 9 bases between them. Germline V gene sequence: CDR1 WSHSY, CDR2 SAAADI. The length of the CDR3 is 12 residues. The CDR3 region is CASSESGYNYTF. The CDR3, as DNA: TGCGCCAGCAGTGAGTCCGGTTATAACTACACCTTC.

The genes are TRBV6-1 and TRBJ2-3; D is unresolved. Trimming left V 4 bases short and J 0 bases short, with 5 bases between. CDR1 MNHNS and CDR2 SASEGT come from the germline V gene. This CDR3 is 13 amino acids long. The CDR3 sequence is CASSAPSTDTQYF. CDR3 DNA: TGTGCCAGCAGTGCCCCTAGCACAGATACGCAGTATTTT.

The rearrangement joins TRBV27 to TRBJ2-1, with D unclear. This CDR3 spans 12 amino acids. Germline loops: CDR1 MNHEY, CDR2 SMNVEV (reference sequence). Trimming stripped 8 bases from V and 0 bases from J, with 5 bases between. CDR3 loop: CASLSSYNEQFF. The CDR3 DNA sequence: TGTGCCAGCCTGAGCTCCTACAATGAGCAGTTCTTC.

The J gene is TRBJ1-1, the V gene TRBV27; unclear D gene. CDR3 length: 16 residues. The V end was cut by 8 bases, the J end by 1 base, with 20 bases between. The germline CDR1 and CDR2 sequences are MNHEY and SMNVEV (reference sequence). The CDR3 nucleotides read TGTGCCAGCGAGACTAAGACGGATCTTTGGAACACTGAAGCTTTCTTT. This codes for CASETKTDLWNTEAFF.

The CDR3 loop reads CASSLVRTSLNEQFF. CDR3 nucleotide sequence: TGCGCCAGCAGCTTGGTTAGGACTAGCTTAAATGAGCAGTTCTTC. The V gene is TRBV5-1, the J gene TRBJ2-1; TRBD2 matches 8 bases. The CDR3 is 15 residues long. Trimming at V came to 0 bases and at J to 7 bases, leaving 6 bases not matched to a gene. Germline values: CDR1 SGHRS, CDR2 YFSETQ. Complete variable domain (other parts from reference TRBV5-1 and TRBJ2-1): KAGVTQTPRYLIKTRGQQVTLSCSPISGHRSVSWYQQTPGQGLQFLFEYFSETQRNKGNFPGRFSGRQFSNSRSEMNVSTLELGDSALYLCASSLVRTSLNEQFFGPGTRLTVL.

V and J are TRBV30 and TRBJ2-1; TRBD2 matches 13 bases. Germline V gives CDR1 GTSNPN, CDR2 SVGIG (reference sequence). Losses at the gene ends were 2 bases for V and 5 bases for J; bases not matched to a gene: 3. This CDR3 region has 15 residues. Here the CDR3 DNA reads TGTGCCTGGAGTACCGGGACTAGCGGGGACAATGAGCAGTTCTTC. It is translated as CAWSTGTSGDNEQFF.

This sequence joins TRBV6-4 and TRBJ2-2; D gene uncertain. Trimming cost V 3 bases and J 1 base, with 6 bases left between them. This CDR3 is 14 amino acids long. Germline values: CDR1 MRHNA, CDR2 SNTAGT. For the CDR3, the DNA is TGTGCCAGCAGTGAGAACGGGAACACCGGGGAGCTGTTTTTT. Amino acids: CASSENGNTGELFF.

The chain recombines TRBV19 with TRBJ2-3, with a possible D match to TRBD2 (6 bases). V lost 9 bases to trimming and J lost 2 bases, with 15 bases between them. Germline assignment: CDR1 LNHDA and CDR2 SQIVND (reference sequence). This CDR3 spans 14 amino acids. The CDR3 nucleotides read TGTGCCAGCTTTGGGGGGACCCCCACAGATACGCAGTATTTT. Its protein is CASFGGTPTDTQYF.

The genes are TRBV2 and TRBJ2-7; TRBD2 matches 7 bases. There are 15 residues in the CDR3. The V and J ends lost 8 bases and 7 bases, in that order; junction bases with no gene match: 17. Germline V gene lookup returns CDR1 SNHLY and CDR2 FYNNEI. CDR3 nucleotide sequence: TGTGCCAGCCGGCCTAGCGGCGCCTACGCTAATGAGCAGTACTTC. It yields the protein CASRPSGAYANEQYF.

The chain carries TRBV28 and TRBJ1-2; 11 bases line up with TRBD1. The CDR3 is 14 residues long. V shed 8 bases and J 7 bases; nucleotides not matched to a gene: 9. Germline V gene lookup returns CDR1 MDHEN and CDR2 SYDVKM. In nucleotides, the CDR3 is TGTGCCAGCGGATGGACAGGGGGCTGGTTTGGCTACACCTTC. Translating it yields CASGWTGGWFGYTF.

This rearrangement joins TRBV10-1 to TRBJ2-3; 9 bases line up with TRBD1. Germline V gives CDR1 WNHNN, CDR2 SYGVQD (reference sequence). After removal of 5 bases from V and 2 bases from J, the junction contained 8 bases not matched to a gene. This CDR3 is built from 16 residues. The CDR3 DNA is TGCGCCAGCAGTCATCCCGGGACAGGGTCCACAGATACGCAGTATTTT. This encodes CASSHPGTGSTDTQYF.

The V call is TRBV29-1, the J call TRBJ1-2, with 8 bases fitting TRBD1. Germline lookup yields CDR1 SQVTM and CDR2 ANQGSEA. The CDR3 is made up of 13 amino acids. Trimming at V came to 5 bases and at J to 8 bases, leaving 10 bases not matched to a gene. The CDR3: CSVSPSDRVGYTF. CDR3 in DNA: TGCAGCGTTTCACCGTCGGACAGGGTCGGCTACACCTTC.

The CDR3 is CASSAGWGNTIYF. The CDR3 DNA sequence: TGTGCCAGCAGTGCAGGGTGGGGAAACACCATATATTTT. The chain joins TRBV2 to TRBJ1-3; D might be TRBD1 (5 bases). Germline V gives CDR1 SNHLY, CDR2 FYNNEI. The CDR3 has 13 amino acids. The ends were cut back, 4 bases at V and 4 bases at J, with 8 bases in the middle.

V gene TRBV18 combines with J gene TRBJ2-2; 7 nucleotides line up with TRBD1. The CDR3 totals 14 residues. V was pared by 4 bases and J by 6 bases, with 5 bases of the junction left unmatched. Per germline, CDR1 KGHSH and CDR2 LQKENI. In DNA form, the CDR3 reads TGTGCCAGCTCACAAACGGGACAGTCCGGGGAGCTGTTTTTT. It codes for CASSQTGQSGELFF.

V is TRBV5-4 and J is TRBJ1-3; the D is unclear. CDR3 size: 15 residues. V shed 2 bases and J shed 0 bases, with 9 bases lying between them. Looked up from germline, CDR1 is SGHNT and CDR2 is YYREEE (reference sequence). In DNA, the CDR3 is TGTGCCAGCAGCTTCCGCTATAACTCTGGAAACACCATATATTTT. Translating it yields CASSFRYNSGNTIYF. Based on the CDR3 plus reference TRBV5-4 and TRBJ1-3, the full variable domain is ETGVTQSPTHLIKTRGQQVTLRCSSQSGHNTVSWYQQALGQGPQFIFQYYREEENGRGNFPPRFSGLQFPNYSSELNVNALELDDSALYLCASSFRYNSGNTIYFGEGSWLTVV.

V and J are TRBV6-1 and TRBJ1-2; D is ambiguous. CDR1 and CDR2 (germline): MNHNS, SASEGT. V was clipped by 2 bases and J by 8 bases, with 15 bases between them. The length of the CDR3 is 14 residues. CDR3 DNA: TGTGCCAGCAGTGAAACGAACCAGTGGAGGGGCTACACCTTC. It specifies CASSETNQWRGYTF.